The next 24 T cell receptor beta chains were all read from a single sample in a study. MiXCR, applied by TCRdb to the 5' RACE reads, yields one record per CDR3 protein. The sample has about 62,000 distinct CDR3 sequences; 25% to 35% are singletons. Sequencing was carried out using tumor-infiltrating naive CD4+ T cells sorted from the breast tumor. The sample's subset: naive CD4+ T cells, CD4+CD45RA+CD25-. These receptors all stem from a female donor with breast cancer.

This clonotype turned up a few times. The chain has TRBV7-9 and TRBJ1-3; D uncertain. The CDR3 extends over 14 amino acids. From germline, CDR1 is SEHNR and CDR2 FQNEAQ (reference sequence). Trimming left V 3 bases short and J 1 base short, with 7 bases between. The CDR3 DNA reads as TGTGCCAGCAGCTTGGAAGAGTCTGGAAACACCATATATTTT. Amino acid sequence: CASSLEESGNTIYF.

The rearrangement joins TRBV20-1 to TRBJ2-7; 15 positions match TRBD2. Trimming took 1 base from V and 4 from J; bases not matched to a gene: 2. CDR3 length equals 15 residues. The germline V gene encodes CDR1 DFQATT and CDR2 SNEGSKA (reference sequence). CDR3: CSARGGLAGGYEQYF. The DNA for the CDR3 is TGCAGTGCTAGAGGGGGACTAGCGGGAGGTTACGAGCAGTACTTC.

The rearrangement joins TRBV5-1 to TRBJ2-2; 9 bases are shared with TRBD2. The CDR3 runs 15 residues. With 1 base clipped from V and 4 bases from J, the junction kept 2 bases outside the gene matches. Germline CDR1 reads SGHRS; CDR2 reads YFSETQ. This CDR3 reads CASSLLAGPTGELFF. CDR3 in DNA: TGCGCCAGCAGCTTGCTAGCGGGACCCACCGGGGAGCTGTTTTTT.

Turning to this clonotype: This likely comes from a read error, as the CDR3 has no conserved phenylalanine or tryptophan at its end. The chain is built from TRBV12-3 or TRBV12-4 and TRBJ2-2; 7 positions agree with TRBD1. V dropped 6 bases and J dropped 9; count of bases not matched to a gene: 13. The CDR3 has 15 residues. Written as DNA, the CDR3 is TGTGCCAGCAGATCTCAAGACAGGGAAGGGAGGGAGCTGTTTTCT. This translates into CASRSQDREGRELFS.

The chain links TRBV20-1 to TRBJ2-2, with 10 bases matching TRBD2. CDR1 is DFQATT, CDR2 SNEGSKA, per germline (reference sequence). This CDR3 region has 16 residues. The J segment lost 1 base and the V segment lost 3 bases, leaving 5 bases of the junction unmatched. The CDR3 spells CSASGSGGVNTGELFF. The CDR3 nucleotides read TGCAGTGCTAGCGGGAGCGGGGGGGTGAACACCGGGGAGCTGTTTTTT.

This clonotype has only a few counts. This chain connects TRBV28 to TRBJ2-7; D uncertain. This CDR3 contains 12 residues. Germline CDR1 MDHEN, CDR2 SYDVKM. Trimming took 6 bases from V and 0 from J, leaving 6 bases between them. CDR3 protein: CASSQASYEQYF. As DNA, the CDR3 is TGTGCCAGCAGCCAGGCCTCCTACGAGCAGTACTTC.

This clonotype was found many times. The rearrangement links TRBV6-1 to TRBJ1-6, with TRBD1 identical over 8 bases. The CDR3 totals 14 residues. V trimming: 6 bases; J trimming: 8 bases; junction bases outside the gene matches: 6. CDR1 and CDR2 (germline): MNHNS, SASEGT. CDR3 nucleotides: TGTGCCAGCAGCGAGACAGGGGACCATTCACCCCTCCACTTT. Its protein is CASSETGDHSPLHF.

This chain joins TRBV7-6 and TRBJ1-1; D uncertain. Germline CDR1 reads SGHVS; CDR2 reads FNYEAQ. V dropped 1 base and J dropped 3 bases, with 9 bases sitting between them. CDR3 length: 14 amino acids. The CDR3 reads CASSLGSSDTEAFF. DNA for the CDR3: TGTGCCAGCAGCTTAGGATCCAGTGACACTGAAGCTTTCTTT.

This clonotype has just a few counts. The chain couples TRBV2 to TRBJ1-6; D is ambiguous. Trimming shortened V by 2 bases and J by 3 bases, and 8 bases separated the two germline ends. The length of the CDR3 is 15 residues. Germline lookup yields CDR1 SNHLY and CDR2 FYNNEI. This CDR3 reads CASSEQTGYNSPLHF. CDR3 coding DNA: TGTGCCAGCAGTGAACAGACGGGCTATAATTCACCCCTCCACTTT.

This clonotype was recorded at least ten times. The J gene is TRBJ2-3, the V gene TRBV20-1; 9 bases line up with TRBD2. Unmatched junction bases numbered 4, after V lost 5 bases and J lost 1 base. The CDR3 is 14 residues long. The germline V gene encodes CDR1 DFQATT and CDR2 SNEGSKA (reference sequence). The CDR3 coding sequence is TGCAGTGCTGTCTCTAGCGGGGGCACAGATACGCAGTATTTT. Protein: CSAVSSGGTDTQYF.

This clonotype was seen many times. This CDR3 is CASSPGQGAWAEAFF. The CDR3 DNA reads TGTGCCAGCAGTCCCGGACAGGGGGCTTGGGCTGAAGCTTTCTTT. The chain couples TRBV12-3 or TRBV12-4 to TRBJ1-1, with TRBD1 identical over 11 bases. The CDR3 has 15 amino acids. J was trimmed by 6 bases and V by 5 bases; bases with no gene match: 8.

This clonotype was counted a few times. This chain connects TRBV5-4 to TRBJ2-1, with D perhaps matching TRBD2 (5 bases). CDR1 SGHNT and CDR2 YYREEE come from the germline V gene (reference sequence). With 4 bases removed from V and 5 bases from J, the gap between germline ends came to 16 bases. The CDR3 consists of 15 residues. CDR3 amino acids: CASSLDWVTDNEQFF. Written as DNA, the CDR3 is TGTGCCAGCAGCCTGGACTGGGTCACGGACAATGAGCAGTTCTTC.

The table lists this clonotype with a few counts. This rearrangement joins TRBV7-9 to TRBJ2-5, with TRBD2 matching over 10 bases. Trimming cost V 11 bases and J 5 bases; bases outside gene matches: 14. Germline V lookup: CDR1 SEHNR, CDR2 FQNEAQ (reference sequence). The CDR3 spans 15 residues. CDR3 region: CASSRLAGVGETQYF. CDR3 nucleotides: TGTGCCTCCAGCAGGCTAGCGGGAGTTGGCGAGACCCAGTACTTC.

This clonotype was picked up many times. The J gene is TRBJ2-3, the V gene TRBV20-1; a possible D gene is TRBD1 (5 bases). CDR1 is DFQATT, CDR2 SNEGSKA, per germline (reference sequence). The length of the CDR3 is 13 residues. Trimming pared 4 bases from V and 3 bases from J, leaving 11 bases between. Here the CDR3 reads CSATGSGTDTQYF. CDR3 in DNA: TGCAGTGCTACAGGGTCCGGGACAGATACGCAGTATTTT.

Concerning this clonotype itself: Since a much larger clone is just one base distant, this may be a read error. The chain combines TRBV4-1 with TRBJ1-4; unclear D gene. Per germline, CDR1 MGHRA and CDR2 YSYEKL. There are 14 residues in the CDR3. The CDR3 loop is CASSQEQNNEKLSF. In nucleotides, the CDR3 is TGCGCCAGCAGCCAAGAACAGAATAATGAAAAACTGTCTTTT.

This clonotype was detected a few times. The chain joins TRBV12-3 or TRBV12-4 to TRBJ1-1; a possible D gene is TRBD1 (5 bases). V was shortened by 6 bases and J by 1 base, with 12 bases between the two germline ends. The CDR3 is 14 residues long. The CDR3 region is CASSRDFRNTEAFF. The CDR3 DNA sequence: TGTGCCAGCAGCCGGGACTTTCGGAACACTGAAGCTTTCTTT.

The rearrangement joins TRBV6-5 to TRBJ2-3; no reliable D call. The CDR3 is made up of 13 amino acids. V lost 4 bases and J lost 6, with 11 bases in between. Germline-derived CDR1 and CDR2 are MNHEY and SVGAGI. CDR3 bases: TGTGCCAGCAGTTCCCCGACGGTGGATACGCAGTATTTT. Translated, it gives CASSSPTVDTQYF.

The chain combines TRBV6-2 or TRBV6-3 with TRBJ2-7; perhaps TRBD1 as D (5 bases). The length of the CDR3 is 15 residues. The germline V gene has CDR1 MNHEY and CDR2 SVGEGT. Trimming removed 5 bases at V and 6 bases at J, with 20 bases between. The chain's CDR3 is CASSPGRAFLGEQYF. CDR3 DNA sequence: TGTGCCAGCAGTCCCGGCAGGGCGTTTCTCGGCGAGCAGTACTTC.

There are a few counts of this clonotype. The rearrangement uses TRBV6-5 and TRBJ2-7; the D gene is possibly TRBD1 (6 bases). Trimming shortened V by 3 bases and J by 3 bases, and 9 bases separated the two germline ends. CDR3 size: 13 residues. Looked up from germline, CDR1 is MNHEY and CDR2 is SVGAGI. The CDR3 is CASSYEQGYEQYF. In DNA, the CDR3 is TGTGCCAGCAGTTATGAACAGGGCTACGAGCAGTACTTC.

This clonotype was seen a few times. The gene calls are TRBV7-2 and TRBJ2-1, with D perhaps TRBD2 (5 bases). The CDR3 runs 16 residues. V dropped 5 bases and J dropped 6 bases, with 20 bases sitting between them. CDR1 and CDR2 from the germline V gene are SGHTA and FQGNSA. The CDR3 sequence is CASSPPPFRESNEQFF. The CDR3 coding sequence is TGTGCCAGCAGCCCACCCCCTTTTAGGGAGAGCAATGAGCAGTTCTTC. The whole variable domain, remainder taken from reference TRBV7-2 and TRBJ2-1, is GAGVSQSPSNKVTEKGKDVELRCDPISGHTALYWYRQSLGQGLEFLIYFQGNSAPDKSGLPSDRFSAERTGGSVSTLTIQRTQQEDSAVYLCASSPPPFRESNEQFFGPGTRLTVL.

This clonotype came up a few times. The chain is built from TRBV27 and TRBJ1-1; TRBD1 agrees at 7 bases. This CDR3 has 16 residues. The V segment lost 4 bases and the J segment 5 bases; nucleotides outside the gene matches: 13. CDR1 is MNHEY and CDR2 is SMNVEV in the germline V gene (reference sequence). The CDR3 region is CASSSPYLAGGTEAFF. The CDR3 DNA reads as TGTGCCAGCAGTTCCCCCTATCTGGCAGGGGGGACTGAAGCTTTCTTT.

The V gene is TRBV5-6, the J gene TRBJ2-3; 7 bases are a match to TRBD2. The V gene's germline CDR1 is SGHDT and CDR2 YYEEEE. The trim removed 2 bases at V and 0 bases at J, leaving 9 bases unmatched. CDR3 length: 17 residues. CDR3 sequence: CASSLIGAGPSTDTQYF. For the CDR3, the DNA is TGTGCCAGCAGCTTAATTGGAGCGGGACCCAGCACAGATACGCAGTATTTT. The entire variable domain, with the rest obtained from reference TRBV5-6 and TRBJ2-3, is as follows: DAGVTQSPTHLIKTRGQQVTLRCSPKSGHDTVSWYQQALGQGPQFIFQYYEEEERQRGNFPDRFSGHQFPNYSSELNVNALLLGDSALYLCASSLIGAGPSTDTQYFGPGTRLTVL.

This clonotype was seen only a few times. This rearrangement joins TRBV5-5 to TRBJ2-5; 10 nucleotides agree with TRBD1. After removal of 2 bases from V and 2 bases from J, the junction contained 9 bases not matched to a gene. The CDR3 is 17 residues long. Per germline, CDR1 SGHKS and CDR2 YYEKEE (reference sequence). CDR3 protein: CASSLAGTGDSQETQYF. The CDR3 coding sequence is TGTGCCAGCAGCTTAGCCGGGACAGGGGATTCACAAGAGACCCAGTACTTC. Full variable domain (rest looked up from reference TRBV5-5 and TRBJ2-5): DAGVTQSPTHLIKTRGQQVTLRCSPISGHKSVSWYQQVLGQGPQFIFQYYEKEERGRGNFPDRFSARQFPNYSSELNVNALLLGDSALYLCASSLAGTGDSQETQYFGPGTRLLVL.

The V call is TRBV11-2, the J call TRBJ1-6, with D possibly TRBD1 on 5 matching bases. The ends were cut back, 4 bases at V and 9 bases at J, with 19 bases in the middle. The germline CDR1 and CDR2 sequences are SGHAT and FQNNGV. The CDR3 spans 16 residues. CDR3 coding DNA: TGTGCCAGCAGCTCCCCCGGGCGGGGCGGAAGTTCACCCCTCCACTTT. Amino acid sequence: CASSSPGRGGSSPLHF.